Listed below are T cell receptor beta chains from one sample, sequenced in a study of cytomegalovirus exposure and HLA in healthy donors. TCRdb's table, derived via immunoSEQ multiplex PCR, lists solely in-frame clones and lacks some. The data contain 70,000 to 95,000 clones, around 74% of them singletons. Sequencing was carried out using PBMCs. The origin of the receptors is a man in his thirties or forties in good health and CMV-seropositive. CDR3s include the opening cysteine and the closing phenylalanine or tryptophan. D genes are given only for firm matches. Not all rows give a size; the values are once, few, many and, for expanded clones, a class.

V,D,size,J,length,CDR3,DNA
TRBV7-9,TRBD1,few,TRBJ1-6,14,CASSSRTGSSPLHF,TGTGCCAGCAGCTCACGGACAGGGTCTTCACCCCTCCACTTT
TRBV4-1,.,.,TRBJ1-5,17,CASSQPAGGRAGQPQHF,TGCGCCAGCAGCCAACCAGCAGGAGGTAGGGCTGGTCAGCCCCAGCATTTT
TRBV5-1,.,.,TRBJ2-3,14,CASMGGAGTDTQYF,TGCGCCAGCATGGGGGGGGCCGGGACAGATACGCAGTATTTT
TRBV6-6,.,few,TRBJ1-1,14,CASMGGAKNTEAFF,TGTGCCAGCATGGGGGGAGCTAAGAACACTGAAGCTTTCTTT
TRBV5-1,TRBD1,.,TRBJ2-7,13,CASSFPGGYEQYF,TGCGCCAGCAGCTTCCCAGGGGGCTACGAGCAGTACTTC
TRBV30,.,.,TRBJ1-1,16,CAWRSPGAGKNTEAFF,TGTGCCTGGAGATCTCCCGGGGCGGGAAAGAACACTGAAGCTTTCTTT
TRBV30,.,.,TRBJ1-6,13,CAWSVGNNSPLHF,TGTGCCTGGAGTGTTGGCAACAATTCACCCCTCCACTTT
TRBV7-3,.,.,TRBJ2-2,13,CASSYPGKRELFF,TGTGCCAGCAGCTACCCCGGGAAGCGGGAGCTGTTTTTT
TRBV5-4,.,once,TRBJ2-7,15,CASSLDVQKTYEQYF,TGTGCCAGCAGCTTGGATGTACAGAAGACCTACGAGCAGTACTTC
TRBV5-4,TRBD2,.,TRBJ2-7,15,CASSRPAGGGYEQYF,TGTGCCAGCAGCCGTCCAGCGGGGGGAGGCTACGAGCAGTACTTC
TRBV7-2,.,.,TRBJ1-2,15,CASSSRDGYQGSYTF,TGTGCCAGCAGCTCGAGGGACGGCTACCAGGGGAGCTACACCTTC
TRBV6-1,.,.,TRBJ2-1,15,CASSVWGDSYNEQFF,TGTGCCAGCAGTGTTTGGGGCGACTCCTACAATGAGCAGTTCTTC
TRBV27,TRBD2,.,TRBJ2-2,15,CASSERTSLLGELFF,TGTGCCAGCAGTGAAAGGACTAGTTTGCTCGGGGAGCTGTTTTTT
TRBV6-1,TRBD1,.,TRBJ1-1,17,CASSGGGTGGLNTEAFF,TGTGCCAGCAGTGGGGGAGGAACAGGGGGCTTGAACACTGAAGCTTTCTTT
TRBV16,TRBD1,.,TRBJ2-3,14,CASSRRDREDTQYF,TGTGCCAGCAGCCGACGGGACAGGGAGGATACGCAGTATTTT
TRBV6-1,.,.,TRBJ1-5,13,CASSYAENQPQHF,TGTGCCAGCAGTTATGCGGAAAATCAGCCCCAGCATTTT
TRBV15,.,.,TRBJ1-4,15,CATSRVGRTNEKLFF,TGTGCCACCAGCAGAGTGGGGAGGACTAATGAAAAACTGTTTTTT
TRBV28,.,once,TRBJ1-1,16,CASSLAWGVNSYEAFF,TGTGCCAGCAGTTTAGCGTGGGGGGTTAACTCCTATGAAGCTTTCTTT
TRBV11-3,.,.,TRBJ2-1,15,CASSLEGGPYNEQFF,TGTGCCAGCAGCTTAGAGGGGGGACCCTACAATGAGCAGTTCTTC
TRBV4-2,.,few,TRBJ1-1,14,CASSQQGINTEAFF,TGTGCCAGCAGCCAACAGGGTATAAACACTGAAGCTTTCTTT
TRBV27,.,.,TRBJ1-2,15,CASSFGSGGAYGYTF,TGTGCCAGCAGTTTTGGTAGTGGAGGCGCATATGGCTACACCTTC
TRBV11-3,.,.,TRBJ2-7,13,CASSLMQGYEQYF,TGTGCCAGCAGCTTAATGCAGGGCTACGAGCAGTACTTC
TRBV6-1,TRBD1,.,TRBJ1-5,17,CASSDRSGTGRNQPQHF,TGTGCCAGCAGTGATCGGTCTGGGACAGGGCGGAATCAGCCCCAGCATTTT
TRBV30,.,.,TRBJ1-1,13,CAWRQGWGTEAFF,TGTGCCTGGAGACAGGGTTGGGGCACTGAAGCTTTCTTT
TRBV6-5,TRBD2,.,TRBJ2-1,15,CAAHPGGFSYNEQFF,TGTGCCGCTCACCCCGGGGGGTTCTCCTACAATGAGCAGTTCTTC
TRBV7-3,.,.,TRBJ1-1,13,CASSWDINTEAFF,TGTGCCAGCAGCTGGGACATAAACACTGAAGCTTTCTTT
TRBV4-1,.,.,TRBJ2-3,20,CASSPRRRGLVDKSTDTQYF,TGCGCCAGCAGCCCCCGACGGAGGGGGCTGGTGGACAAGAGCACAGATACGCAGTATTTT
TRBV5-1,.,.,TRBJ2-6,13,CASSLGVQSVLTF,TGCGCCAGCAGCTTGGGAGTCCAATCCGTCCTGACTTTC
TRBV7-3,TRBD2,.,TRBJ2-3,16,CASSLGGSGGGNTQYF,TGTGCCAGCAGCTTAGGTGGTAGCGGGGGGGGGAATACGCAGTATTTT
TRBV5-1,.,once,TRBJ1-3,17,CASSLGRDTASGNTIYF,TGCGCCAGCAGCTTGGGACGGGACACCGCCTCTGGAAACACCATATATTTT
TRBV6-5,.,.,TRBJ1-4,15,CASSYEGHTNEKLFF,TGTGCCAGCAGTTACGAGGGACACACTAATGAAAAACTGTTTTTT
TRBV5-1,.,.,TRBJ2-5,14,CASSFVLVGETQYF,TGCGCCAGCAGCTTTGTACTAGTGGGAGAGACCCAGTACTTC
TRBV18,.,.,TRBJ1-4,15,CASSPPSPRGEKLFF,TGTGCCAGCTCACCCCCCTCACCCAGGGGTGAAAAACTGTTTTTT
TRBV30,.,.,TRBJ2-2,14,CAWSLDPSSGELFF,TGTGCCTGGAGTCTAGATCCCTCTTCCGGGGAGCTGTTTTTT
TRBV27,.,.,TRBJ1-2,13,CASSPHSHYGYTF,TGTGCCAGCAGTCCACACAGCCACTATGGCTACACCTTC
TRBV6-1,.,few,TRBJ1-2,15,CASITRDSGNYGYTF,TGTGCCAGCATTACCCGGGACTCAGGAAACTATGGCTACACCTTC
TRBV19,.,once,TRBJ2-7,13,CASSAQGSWEQYF,TGTGCCAGTAGTGCACAGGGTTCGTGGGAGCAGTACTTC
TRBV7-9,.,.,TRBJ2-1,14,CASTPMDRNNEQFF,TGTGCCAGCACCCCAATGGACAGAAACAATGAGCAGTTCTTC
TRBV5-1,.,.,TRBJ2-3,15,CASSPLTGGTDTQYF,TGCGCCAGCAGCCCCCTGACGGGGGGCACAGATACGCAGTATTTT
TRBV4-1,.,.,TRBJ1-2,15,CASSQPRQATYGYTF,TGCGCCAGCAGCCAGCCCCGACAGGCTACCTATGGCTACACCTTC
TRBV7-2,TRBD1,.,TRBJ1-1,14,CASSLTGPNTEAFF,TGTGCCAGCAGCTTGACAGGGCCGAACACTGAAGCTTTCTTT
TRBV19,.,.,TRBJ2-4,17,CASSIVAQKTSKNIQYF,TGTGCCAGTAGTATAGTGGCCCAGAAAACCTCCAAAAACATTCAGTACTTC
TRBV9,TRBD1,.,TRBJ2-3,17,CASSETGGSIGTDTQYF,TGTGCCAGCAGCGAGACAGGGGGGTCCATCGGCACAGATACGCAGTATTTT